This is a list of T cell receptor beta chains from one sample in a study of graft-versus-host responses after intestinal transplantation. Profiling relied on immunoSEQ multiplex PCR, and the TCRdb table lists in-frame clones only, not all of them. The sample lists about 11,000 clones, 31% occurring once. Sequenced material: alloreactive CD4+ T cells from a mixed lymphocyte reaction culture, taken before transplantation. The receptors were sampled from a human patient who was an organ donor for intestinal transplantation. CDR3s include the opening cysteine and the closing phenylalanine or tryptophan. Fields, in order: CDR3 protein, J gene, V gene.

CASSRGQFEAFF TRBJ1-1 TRBV5-6
CASSQVLRASGLANNEQFF TRBJ2-1 TRBV4-1
CASSLRGDSGGYTF TRBJ1-2 TRBV5-1
CASSETRDYNEQFF TRBJ2-1 TRBV19
CASSHSGGFYEQYF TRBJ2-7 TRBV4-2
CASSLETVMNTEAFF TRBJ1-1 TRBV5-4
CASSQVVLYHEQYF TRBJ2-7 TRBV4-3
CASSLTGTNYGYTF TRBJ1-2 TRBV5-8
CASSPTQGAGYEQYF TRBJ2-7 TRBV5-4
CASSRNGGAGFGSYNEQFF TRBJ2-1 TRBV4-3
CASSWRYTGELFF TRBJ2-2 TRBV28
CASSSQETQYF TRBJ2-5 TRBV9
CASSLLRGSGANVLTF TRBJ2-6 TRBV5-6
CASSFTNYGYTF TRBJ1-2 TRBV7-3
CASSLVPTAAVSDIQYF TRBJ2-4 TRBV5-1
CASSYSRENQPQHF TRBJ1-5 TRBV6-6
CASSPGDSGNTIYF TRBJ1-3 TRBV4-3
CASKGQGNSPLHF TRBJ1-6 TRBV19
CASSVTGVGTEAFF TRBJ1-1 TRBV7-3
CASSQGVTGAYEQYF TRBJ2-7 TRBV4-3
CAISAGGTNEKLFF TRBJ1-4 TRBV10-3
CASKNSGDNEQFF TRBJ2-1 TRBV6-6
CASSPDRENSPLHF TRBJ1-6 TRBV4-1
CASSQERTLLTPLHF TRBJ1-6 TRBV4-3
CASRVGGTDTQYF TRBJ2-3 TRBV5-6
CASRQEETQYF TRBJ2-5 TRBV2
CASSRSRGGLSGNEQFF TRBJ2-1 TRBV5-5
CASSLDAGLNSPLHF TRBJ1-6 TRBV7-9
CASSRQGDDIQYF TRBJ2-4 TRBV5-1
CASRPGGGNEQFF TRBJ2-1 TRBV11-2
CASSSPGLADNEQFF TRBJ2-1 TRBV5-4
CASARGQGNQPQHF TRBJ1-5 TRBV2
CASSPQTVKSYGYTF TRBJ1-2 TRBV5-1
CASSLAFYEQFF TRBJ2-1 TRBV5-1
CASSFGYRETQYF TRBJ2-5 TRBV11-2
CASSGRRVSNYGYTF TRBJ1-2 TRBV9
CASSQPGTGGAYGYTF TRBJ1-2 TRBV4-1
CAWSRTGNIQYF TRBJ2-4 TRBV30
CASSQEGASNQPQHF TRBJ1-5 TRBV4-1
CASSHSDRDYGYTF TRBJ1-2 TRBV4-2
CASSVGGVINYGYTF TRBJ1-2 TRBV9